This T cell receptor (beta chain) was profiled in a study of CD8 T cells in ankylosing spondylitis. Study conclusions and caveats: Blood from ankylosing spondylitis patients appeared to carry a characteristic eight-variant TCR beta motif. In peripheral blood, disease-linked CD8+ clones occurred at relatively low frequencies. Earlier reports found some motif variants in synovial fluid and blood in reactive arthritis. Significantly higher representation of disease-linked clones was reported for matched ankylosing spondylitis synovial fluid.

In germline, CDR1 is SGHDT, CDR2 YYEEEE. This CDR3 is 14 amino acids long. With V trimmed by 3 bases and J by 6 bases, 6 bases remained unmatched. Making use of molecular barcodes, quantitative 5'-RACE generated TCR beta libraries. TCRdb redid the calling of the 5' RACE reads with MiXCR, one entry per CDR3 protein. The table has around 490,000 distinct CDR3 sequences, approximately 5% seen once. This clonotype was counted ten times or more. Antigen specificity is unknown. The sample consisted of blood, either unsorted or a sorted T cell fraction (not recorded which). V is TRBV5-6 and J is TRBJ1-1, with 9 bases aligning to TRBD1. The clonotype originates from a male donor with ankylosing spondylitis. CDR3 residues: CASSSGTGKAEAFF. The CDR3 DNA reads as TGTGCCAGCAGCTCCGGGACAGGGAAGGCTGAAGCTTTCTTT.